The following is a TCR beta chain sequence with its context. Its antigen is unknown. Sequencing used immunoSEQ multiplex PCR; TCRdb keeps in-frame clones, though not all of them. The sample contains tens of thousands of clones, around 71% of which appear only once. The V segment lost 5 bases and the J segment 6 bases; nucleotides outside the gene matches: 6. The CDR3 is made up of 15 amino acids. CDR1 SGHAT and CDR2 FQNNGV come from the germline V gene. The data were taken from a study of STAT5B mutations in CD4+ large granular lymphocyte leukemia. Across the whole study: The CDR3 'QG' motif was associated with a particular HLA allele among healthy donors. Study-level results: The CD4+ versus CD8+ T-LGLL clonality difference may reflect limited sample size.

Sequenced sample: CD4+ T cells from blood buffy coats. This sequence was found in a human donor in good health. The chain employs TRBV11-2 and TRBJ2-2; TRBD2 matches 10 bases. In DNA, the CDR3 is TGTGCCAGCAGCCTTTCCACTAGCGGGGCCGGGGAGCTGTTTTTT. This sequence encodes CASSLSTSGAGELFF. The complete variable domain, with remaining parts taken from reference TRBV11-2 and TRBJ2-2, reads EAGVAQSPRYKIIEKRQSVAFWCNPISGHATLYWYQQILGQGPKLLIQFQNNGVVDDSQLPKDRFSAERLKGVDSTLKIQPAKLEDSAVYLCASSLSTSGAGELFFGEGSRLTVL.